Listed below are T cell receptor beta chains from one sample, sequenced in a study of PD-L1 blockade in urothelial cancer. The assay was immunoSEQ multiplex PCR, and TCRdb's table has in-frame clones only and misses some. This table holds about 91,000 clones, around four fifths found once. The material was PBMCs, obtained around atezolizumab (anti-PD-L1) treatment. The receptors stem from a man between 65 and 80 years old with urothelial cancer. CDR3s include the opening cysteine and the closing phenylalanine or tryptophan. A D gene is named only where the DNA matches it firmly. The size field is filled for only some rows; it gives once, few, many or a size class.

.	TRBJ1-1	TRBD1	TRBV4-1	CASSPGQFLGLGTEAFF	TGCGCCAGCAGCCCGGGACAGTTTCTCGGTCTGGGGACTGAAGCTTTCTTT
.	TRBJ1-1	TRBD1	TRBV7-9	CASSFTSGGTEAFF	TGTGCCAGCAGCTTTACCTCAGGGGGCACTGAAGCTTTCTTT
.	TRBJ1-4	.	TRBV9	CASSVSVKTNEKLFF	TGTGCCAGCAGCGTCTCGGTAAAGACTAATGAAAAACTGTTTTTT
.	TRBJ2-3	.	TRBV7-3	CASSLFPTDTQYF	TGTGCCAGCAGCCTCTTCCCCACAGATACGCAGTATTTT
.	TRBJ2-7	TRBD2	TRBV6-1	CASSMTSGGTYEQYF	TGTGCCAGCAGCATGACTAGCGGGGGAACCTACGAGCAGTACTTC
.	TRBJ1-1	TRBD1	TRBV9	CASSPSGTGGTEAFF	TGTGCCAGCAGCCCGTCAGGGACAGGGGGCACTGAAGCTTTCTTT
.	TRBJ2-7	.	TRBV6-1	CASGRLGANEQYF	TGTGCCAGCGGACGGCTGGGGGCCAACGAGCAGTACTTC
.	TRBJ2-4	.	TRBV4-1	CASSQDEAEGAYIQYF	TGCGCCAGCAGCCAAGATGAGGCGGAGGGGGCCTACATTCAGTACTTC
.	TRBJ2-7	.	TRBV4-2	CASSQDGWGDYEQYF	TGTGCCAGCAGCCAAGATGGGTGGGGAGATTACGAGCAGTACTTC
.	TRBJ2-3	TRBD2	TRBV6-5	CASSGLAGGPDTQYF	TGTGCCAGCAGTGGACTAGCGGGAGGGCCAGATACGCAGTATTTT
.	TRBJ2-1	TRBD2	TRBV5-1	CASSLTTSGGYNEQFF	TGCGCCAGCAGCTTGACAACTAGCGGGGGGTACAATGAGCAGTTCTTC
few	TRBJ2-4	TRBD2	TRBV30	CAWLTPGGNIQYF	TGTGCCTGGCTCACCCCGGGGGGGAACATTCAGTACTTC
.	TRBJ1-1	.	TRBV5-1	CASSQQGWDTEAFF	TGCGCCAGCAGCCAACAGGGTTGGGACACTGAAGCTTTCTTT
.	TRBJ2-1	.	TRBV11-2	CASSNRAENNEQFF	TGTGCCAGCAGTAACCGAGCGGAAAACAATGAGCAGTTCTTC
once	TRBJ2-3	.	TRBV7-3	CASSLVPTGGTDTQYF	TGTGCCAGCAGTTTAGTTCCGACGGGGGGCACAGATACGCAGTATTTT
few	TRBJ2-7	.	TRBV6-5	CASSYGGHGYEQYF	TGTGCCAGCAGTTACGGCGGTCATGGCTACGAGCAGTACTTC
.	TRBJ2-2	.	TRBV30	CAWSVLAGVGGELFF	TGTGCCTGGAGTGTTTTGGCAGGGGTTGGCGGGGAGCTGTTTTTT
few	TRBJ2-1	TRBD2	TRBV7-6	CASSLAGTSGNNEQFF	TGTGCCAGCAGCTTAGCGGGGACTAGCGGTAACAATGAGCAGTTCTTC
.	TRBJ1-1	TRBD1	TRBV19	CASSMRGQGDTEAFF	TGTGCCAGTAGTATGAGGGGACAGGGAGACACTGAAGCTTTCTTT
.	TRBJ2-7	.	TRBV6-4	CASSGRDLSSYEQYF	TGTGCCAGCAGTGGTAGGGACTTAAGCTCCTACGAGCAGTACTTC
.	TRBJ1-4	.	TRBV6-6	CASRIQGLEEKLFF	TGTGCCAGCAGGATTCAGGGGTTAGAGGAAAAACTGTTTTTT
.	TRBJ2-1	TRBD1	TRBV5-6	CASTTGGGSYNEQFF	TGTGCCAGCACCACAGGGGGAGGCTCCTACAATGAGCAGTTCTTC
once	TRBJ1-1	.	TRBV7-2	CASSLAGGENTEAFF	TGTGCCAGCAGCTTAGCAGGGGGAGAAAACACTGAAGCTTTCTTT
.	TRBJ1-1	TRBD1	TRBV18	CASSPLGQGANEAFF	TGTGCCAGCTCACCACTGGGACAGGGGGCAAATGAAGCTTTCTTT